The T cell receptor (beta chain) described here comes from a study of PD-L1 blockade in urothelial cancer. Study at large: Analysis of blood occurred 3 weeks (second dose) and 6 weeks after treatment start.

Time point denoted: pretreatment peripheral blood. Templates that were synthetic TCR analogs were spiked into each PCR. This table comes from immunoSEQ multiplex PCR, and its TCRdb copy is limited to in-frame clones, with some not included. Among approximately 90,000 clones listed, around 90% were seen once. The CDR3 is 15 amino acids. Trimming took 2 bases from V and 4 from J, leaving 14 bases between them. Germline CDR1 WNHNN, CDR2 SYGVQD (reference sequence). The genes are TRBV10-1 and TRBJ1-1, with a possible D match to TRBD1 (5 bases). The receptor's source is a man aged 55-75 years with urothelial cancer. The sequencing here drew on PBMCs, taken around atezolizumab (anti-PD-L1) treatment. The chain's CDR3 is CASSENQGWATEAFF. CDR3 nucleotides: TGCGCCAGCAGTGAGAATCAGGGATGGGCCACTGAAGCTTTCTTT.